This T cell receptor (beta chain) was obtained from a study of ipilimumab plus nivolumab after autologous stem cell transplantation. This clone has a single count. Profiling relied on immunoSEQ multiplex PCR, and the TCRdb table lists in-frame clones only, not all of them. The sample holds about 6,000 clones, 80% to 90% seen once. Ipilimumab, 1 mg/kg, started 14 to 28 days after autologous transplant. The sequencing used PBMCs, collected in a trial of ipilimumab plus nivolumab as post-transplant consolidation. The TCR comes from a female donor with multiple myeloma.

In nucleotides, the CDR3 is TGTGCCAGCGTCCTAAGGAGCTCCTATAATTCACCCCTCCACTTT. Protein sequence: CASVLRSSYNSPLHF. The chain uses TRBV2 and TRBJ1-6, with D hard to call. This CDR3 has 15 residues. The V end lost 8 bases, the J end lost 0 bases, and 11 bases lay between the germline ends. Germline lookup yields CDR1 SNHLY and CDR2 FYNNEI.